These T cell receptor beta chains were read from a single sample in a study of blood T cell repertoires in COVID-19. Method: immunoSEQ multiplex PCR; TCRdb's copy keeps in-frame clones and lacks some. The data contain about 150,000 clones, around 82% of them seen just once; the ten biggest clones take up 0.6% to 0.7%. Material: peripheral blood. Source of these receptors: a man in his sixties with COVID-19, enrolled during active disease. CDR3s include the opening cysteine and the closing phenylalanine or tryptophan. D genes are given only for firm matches. Only some rows state a clone size, as once, few, many or a class for expanded clones.

D gene	clone size	V gene	J gene	CDR3 protein	CDR3 DNA
TRBD1	NA	TRBV3-1/TRBV3-2	TRBJ2-7	CASRPTGKVYEQYF	TGTGCCAGCCGTCCGACAGGGAAAGTCTACGAGCAGTACTTC
NA	NA	TRBV7-2	TRBJ1-5	CASRSRGDGDQPQHF	TGTGCCAGCAGGTCCCGGGGGGATGGAGATCAGCCCCAGCATTTT
NA	once	TRBV19	TRBJ1-3	CASSIGPGLLSGNTIYF	TGTGCCAGTAGTATTGGTCCAGGACTACTCTCTGGAAACACCATATATTTT
TRBD1	NA	TRBV4-3	TRBJ1-2	CASSQDYRGNYGYTF	TGCGCCAGCAGCCAAGATTACAGGGGGAACTATGGCTACACCTTC
NA	NA	TRBV5-1	TRBJ2-7	CASSLRMDIGNEQYF	TGCGCCAGCAGCCTGCGGATGGACATAGGGAACGAGCAGTACTTC
TRBD2	NA	TRBV7-9	TRBJ2-2	CASSSKAGGPGTGELFF	TGTGCCAGCAGCTCGAAAGCGGGAGGGCCGGGCACCGGGGAGCTGTTTTTT
TRBD1	NA	TRBV29-1	TRBJ1-1	CSVEPGGGLYTEAFF	TGCAGCGTTGAACCAGGGGGCGGTTTGTACACTGAAGCTTTCTTT
NA	NA	TRBV4-1	TRBJ1-5	CASSQEGGARPQHF	TGCGCCAGCAGCCAAGAAGGGGGGGCACGGCCCCAGCATTTT
NA	NA	TRBV6-4	TRBJ1-2	CASSDTLRQVTF	TGTGCCAGCAGTGACACTCTGCGACAGGTAACCTTC
NA	NA	TRBV7-2	TRBJ2-5	CASSLNQGSETQYF	TGTGCCAGCAGCTTAAACCAGGGGTCAGAGACCCAGTACTTC
NA	NA	TRBV5-1	TRBJ2-2	CASSSQARGTGELFF	TGCGCCAGCAGCTCTCAGGCCCGTGGCACCGGGGAGCTGTTTTTT
NA	NA	TRBV5-1	TRBJ1-1	CASSPSTVNTEAFF	TGCGCCAGCAGCCCCTCGACAGTGAACACTGAAGCTTTCTTT
NA	NA	TRBV7-2	TRBJ1-6	CASSRGGTSYNSPLHF	TGTGCCAGCAGCCGGGGGGGGACCTCCTATAATTCACCCCTCCACTTT
NA	NA	TRBV6-4	TRBJ2-5	CASKGSGDSQYF	TGTGCCAGCAAAGGTTCGGGGGACTCCCAGTACTTC
TRBD1	few	TRBV2	TRBJ1-1	CASKDRGRGEAFF	TGTGCCAGCAAGGACAGGGGGCGGGGTGAAGCTTTCTTT
TRBD1	NA	TRBV11-2	TRBJ1-2	CASSFFGQDPYSYTF	TGTGCCAGCAGCTTCTTTGGACAGGACCCCTATAGCTACACCTTC
TRBD1	NA	TRBV29-1	TRBJ2-7	CSVSTGALYEQYF	TGCAGCGTTTCTACAGGGGCCCTCTACGAGCAGTACTTC